These 15 T cell receptor beta chains were all obtained from the same sample, sequenced in a study of Tregs in tolerant kidney transplant recipients. TCRdb's copy holds only in-frame clones and misses some; the assay was immunoSEQ multiplex PCR. The table lists about 69,000 clones, 85% to 90% of them singletons. Material: CD4+ T cells from blood, obtained before the transplant. The receptors here all came from a human donor who received a combined kidney and bone marrow transplant.

This chain joins TRBV9 and TRBJ2-1; tentative D call: TRBD2 (6 bases). Looked up from germline, CDR1 is SGDLS and CDR2 is YYNGEE. The CDR3 totals 15 residues. Trimming removed 0 bases at V and 7 bases at J, with 14 bases between. Written as DNA, the CDR3 is TGTGCCAGCAGCGTAGCCGGGGGAGAAGTAAATGAGCAGTTCTTC. Translation gives CASSVAGGEVNEQFF.

The gene calls are TRBV25-1 and TRBJ2-6; D not certain. The CDR3 runs 13 residues. CDR1 is MGHDK and CDR2 is SYGVNS in the germline V gene. The V end was cut by 8 bases, the J end by 0 bases, with 5 bases between. The CDR3 loop is CASWASGANVLTF. DNA of the CDR3: TGTGCCAGCTGGGCCTCTGGGGCCAACGTCCTGACTTTC.

The CDR3: CASRFRDRGPGYTF. The CDR3 DNA follows: TGTGCCAGCAGATTCCGGGACAGGGGGCCTGGCTACACCTTC. The chain employs TRBV6-5 and TRBJ1-2; 12 positions agree with TRBD1. This CDR3 region has 14 residues. CDR1 is MNHEY and CDR2 is SVGAGI in the germline V gene. V gave up 6 bases and J gave up 7 bases; unmatched junction bases: 6.

The chain recombines TRBV28 with TRBJ2-1, with 14 bases identical to TRBD2. Germline-derived CDR1 and CDR2 are MDHEN and SYDVKM. This CDR3 has 16 residues. The V gene end was trimmed by 2 bases and the J gene end by 8 bases; junction bases not matched to a gene: 5. Written as DNA, the CDR3 is TGTGCCAGCAGTTTACGACTAGCGGGAGGGCCCTATGAGCAGTTCTTC. Encoded protein: CASSLRLAGGPYEQFF.

This clone has a handful of counts. CDR3 DNA sequence: TGTGCCTGTAGAGTGACTGAAGCTTTCTTT. Its translation: CACRVTEAFF. The chain is built from TRBV30 and TRBJ1-1; D unresolved. Deletions cut 6 bases from V and 5 bases from J, with 7 bases between. The germline gives CDR1 GTSNPN, CDR2 SVGIG (reference sequence). This CDR3 comprises 10 residues. The whole variable domain, remainder taken from reference TRBV30 and TRBJ1-1, is SQTIHQWPATLVQPVGSPLSLECTVEGTSNPNLYWYRQAAGRGLQLLFYSVGIGQISSEVPQNLSASRPQDRQFILSSKKLLLSDSGFYLCACRVTEAFFGQGTRLTVV.

This chain links TRBV6-5 with TRBJ1-1; TRBD1 agrees at 7 bases. The germline gives CDR1 MNHEY, CDR2 SVGAGI. The CDR3 totals 14 residues. The ends lost 4 bases at V and 4 bases at J; junction bases unmatched: 6. CDR3: CASSFRGRITEAFF. CDR3 in DNA: TGTGCCAGCAGTTTTAGGGGGCGCATCACTGAAGCTTTCTTT.

J is TRBJ2-3 and V is TRBV20-1; D possibly corresponds to TRBD2 (5 bases). This CDR3 is 11 amino acids long. Germline CDR1 DFQATT, CDR2 SNEGSKA (reference sequence). V lost 2 bases to trimming and J lost 9 bases, with 9 bases between them. CDR3 in DNA: TGCAGTGCTAGAACAGCGGCAACGCAGTATTTT. Amino acids: CSARTAATQYF.

This clone was found once. J is TRBJ1-2 and V is TRBV5-4, with D possibly being TRBD1 (5 bases). The V gene's germline CDR1 is SGHNT and CDR2 YYREEE (reference sequence). The CDR3 consists of 14 residues. V gave up 5 bases and J gave up 8 bases, with 19 bases separating them. The chain's CDR3 is CASRQVNRLSGYTF. CDR3 bases: TGTGCCAGCAGACAGGTTAACCGTCTATCCGGCTACACCTTC.

The genes are TRBV19 and TRBJ1-5; 8 nucleotides line up with TRBD1. The CDR3 consists of 17 residues. Germline V gene lookup returns CDR1 LNHDA and CDR2 SQIVND (reference sequence). Germline trimming cut 2 bases from V and 0 bases from J; bases unmatched to any gene: 6. The CDR3 DNA reads TGTGCCAGTAGTATATCGGCAGGGGGCTATAGCAATCAGCCCCAGCATTTT. This codes for CASSISAGGYSNQPQHF.

The chain carries TRBV9 and TRBJ2-3, with D possibly being TRBD2 (6 bases). The V gene lost 1 base and the J gene lost 3 bases, with 9 bases spanning the gap. Germline values: CDR1 SGDLS, CDR2 YYNGEE. The CDR3 runs 14 residues. The CDR3 reads CASSVWGETDTQYF. CDR3 nucleotides: TGTGCCAGCAGCGTATGGGGGGAGACAGATACGCAGTATTTT.

The V and J genes are TRBV9 and TRBJ2-7; 10 nucleotides agree with TRBD2. Trimming removed 4 bases from V and 5 bases from J; junction bases left unmatched: 9. The CDR3 is 15 amino acids. Germline values: CDR1 SGDLS, CDR2 YYNGEE. Here the CDR3 reads CASSSSLAGGHEQYF. The CDR3 coding sequence is TGTGCCAGCAGCTCCTCGTTAGCGGGAGGCCACGAGCAGTACTTC.

CDR3 in amino acids: CASRADRAYSNQPQHF. For the CDR3, the DNA is TGTGCCAGCAGGGCGGACAGAGCCTATAGCAATCAGCCCCAGCATTTT. This chain connects TRBV2 to TRBJ1-5; weak D call: TRBD1 (6 bases). The germline V gene has CDR1 SNHLY and CDR2 FYNNEI. Trimming took off 6 bases at V and 0 bases at J, with 15 bases between the two ends. This CDR3 spans 16 amino acids.

The V and J genes are TRBV5-1 and TRBJ2-1; possibly TRBD1 for D (6 bases). Germline lookup yields CDR1 SGHRS and CDR2 YFSETQ. CDR3 size: 17 residues. The V gene lost 1 base and the J gene lost 4 bases, with 18 bases spanning the gap. The CDR3 loop is CASSLLGQDVRYNEQFF. DNA of the CDR3: TGCGCCAGCAGCTTGTTGGGACAAGACGTACGTTACAATGAGCAGTTCTTC.

This clone was recorded only once. The CDR3: CASSETGKGYF. DNA for the CDR3: TGTGCCAGCAGTGAGACAGGGAAAGGGTATTTT. The genes are TRBV2 and TRBJ2-3; 7 bases fit TRBD1. This CDR3 comprises 11 residues. The V segment lost 3 bases and the J segment 14 bases; nucleotides outside the gene matches: 5. Per germline, CDR1 SNHLY and CDR2 FYNNEI.

This rearrangement joins TRBV9 to TRBJ2-7; TRBD1 aligns across 11 bases. The junction had 5 bases not matched to a gene; V was cut back by 0 bases and J by 3 bases. The CDR3 covers 16 residues. Germline assignment: CDR1 SGDLS and CDR2 YYNGEE. The CDR3 sequence is CASSVDWGTGGYEQYF. In DNA, the CDR3 is TGTGCCAGCAGCGTAGATTGGGGGACAGGGGGCTACGAGCAGTACTTC.